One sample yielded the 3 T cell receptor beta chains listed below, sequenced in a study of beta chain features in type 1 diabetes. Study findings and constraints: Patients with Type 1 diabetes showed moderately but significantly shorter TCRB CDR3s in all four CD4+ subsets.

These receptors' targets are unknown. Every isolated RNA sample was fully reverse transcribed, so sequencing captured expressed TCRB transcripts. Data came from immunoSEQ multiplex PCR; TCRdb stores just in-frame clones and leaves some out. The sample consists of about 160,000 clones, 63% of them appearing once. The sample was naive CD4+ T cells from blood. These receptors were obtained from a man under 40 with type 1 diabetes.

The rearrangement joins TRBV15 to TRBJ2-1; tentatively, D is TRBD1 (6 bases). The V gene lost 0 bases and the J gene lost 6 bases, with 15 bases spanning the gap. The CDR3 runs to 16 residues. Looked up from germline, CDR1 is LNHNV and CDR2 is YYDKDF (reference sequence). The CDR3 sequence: CATSRDVQGRSNEQFF. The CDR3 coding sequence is TGTGCCACCAGCAGAGATGTACAGGGTAGATCCAATGAGCAGTTCTTC.

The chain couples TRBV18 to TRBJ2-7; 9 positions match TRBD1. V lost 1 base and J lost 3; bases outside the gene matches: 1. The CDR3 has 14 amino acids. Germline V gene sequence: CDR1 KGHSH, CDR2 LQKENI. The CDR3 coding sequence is TGTGCCAGCTCACCACGGGACAGGGACTACGAGCAGTACTTC. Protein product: CASSPRDRDYEQYF. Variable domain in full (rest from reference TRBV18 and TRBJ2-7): NAGVMQNPRHLVRRRGQEARLRCSPMKGHSHVYWYRQLPEEGLKFMVYLQKENIIDESGMPKERFSAEFPKEGPSILRIQQVVRGDSAAYFCASSPRDRDYEQYFGPGTRLTVT.

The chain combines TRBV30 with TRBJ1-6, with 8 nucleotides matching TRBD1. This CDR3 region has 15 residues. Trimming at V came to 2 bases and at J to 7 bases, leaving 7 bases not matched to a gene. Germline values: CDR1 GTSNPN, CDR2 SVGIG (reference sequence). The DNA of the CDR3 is TGTGCCTGGAGTTCTCCCGGGACAGGAAATTCACCCCTCCACTTT. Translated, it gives CAWSSPGTGNSPLHF.